This TCR beta chain was sequenced in a study of vaccination effects on CD4 cells after COVID-19. Study findings and constraints: The study, lacking early post-infection timepoints, had few convalescent patients.

Only in-frame clones appear in the TCRdb table, and some are missing; sequencing was by immunoSEQ multiplex PCR. The sample has some 68,000 clones; over 70% are singletons. Within the ViraFEST assay, antigen-specific CD4+ T cells underwent expansion with viral peptide pools prior to sequencing. Following 10 days of culture, CD4+ T cells were isolated. People in the vaccine group had not been infected with SARS-CoV-2 before, and their nucleocapsid antibodies were negative. A density of approximately 2.2 million PBMC per well was used; these cells were cultured with approximately 9.3 IU/ml IL-2 and about 10 ug/ml peptides. A half-medium replacement with IL-2 medium was carried out on days 3 and 7. Germline CDR1 reads MRHNA; CDR2 reads SNTAGT. The V end lost 2 bases, the J end lost 8 bases, and 18 bases lay between the germline ends. CDR3 length: 15 residues. About this clone: Its target is unknown.

The sequenced sample was CD4+ T cells from PBMCs cultured with HCoV-OC43 spike peptides, obtained before COVID-19 vaccination. Subset defined: HCoV-OC43 spike overlapping peptide pool stimulation. The receptor comes from a human donor who received a COVID-19 vaccine. The chain is built from TRBV6-4 and TRBJ1-2; a weak D match, TRBD1 (5 bases). CDR3 in amino acids: CASSDQYPGLGGYTF. The CDR3 DNA sequence: TGTGCCAGCAGTGACCAATACCCGGGACTGGGCGGCTACACCTTC.